A selection of T cell receptor beta chains follows, all from one sample in a study of immunodeficiency. TCRdb's copy holds only in-frame clones and misses some; the assay was immunoSEQ multiplex PCR. Among approximately 800 clones listed, roughly nine tenths were seen once. The specimen sequenced was CD4+ T cells from blood. These receptor sequences come from a human donor in good health. Each CDR3 is given with its conserved first and last residue. D genes are given only for firm matches. The size of a clone is reported for some rows only, either as once, few or many, or as a class for expanded clones.

NA | TRBJ2-3 | NA | TRBV14 | TGTGCCAGCAGCCATGGACAGTCAGGAAGGGTCGCAGATACGCAGTATTTT | CASSHGQSGRVADTQYF
TRBD2 | TRBJ2-1 | NA | TRBV6-6 | TGTGCCAGCAGCTTAGCGGGGGGGCCTCTAAATGAGCAGTTCTTC | CASSLAGGPLNEQFF
NA | TRBJ2-4 | NA | TRBV5-4 | TGTGCCAGCAGCCCGACAGAACAGTACTTC | CASSPTEQYF
TRBD2 | TRBJ2-1 | NA | TRBV10-2 | TGCGCCAGCATCGGCGGGGGGCATGAGCAGTTCTTC | CASIGGGHEQFF
NA | TRBJ1-1 | once | TRBV7-2 | TGTGCCAGCAGCTTAGATAGCATGGGGAACACTGAAGCTTTCTTT | CASSLDSMGNTEAFF
NA | TRBJ1-5 | NA | TRBV30 | TGTGCCTGGAAAAGTCCCAGGGGACAGCCCCAGCATTTT | CAWKSPRGQPQHF
NA | TRBJ1-4 | NA | TRBV29-1 | TGCAGCGTTGGTCGGCGTGGGGGTGAAAAACTGTTTTTT | CSVGRRGGEKLFF
TRBD2 | TRBJ2-3 | NA | TRBV5-1 | TGCGCCAGCAGCTTGGAGGCGGGGGGGCGCACAGATACGCAGTATTTT | CASSLEAGGRTDTQYF
TRBD1 | TRBJ1-6 | NA | TRBV28 | TGTGCCAGCAGTTTCCGGACAGGGAATTCACCCCTCCACTTT | CASSFRTGNSPLHF
TRBD2 | TRBJ2-5 | NA | TRBV9 | TGTGCCAGCAGCCCCTTTGGGGGGGTTTACCAAGAGACCCAGTACTTC | CASSPFGGVYQETQYF
TRBD1 | TRBJ2-7 | NA | TRBV3-1/TRBV3-2 | TGTGCCAGCAGCCAGGGGACAGCCTCTTACGAGCAGTACTTC | CASSQGTASYEQYF